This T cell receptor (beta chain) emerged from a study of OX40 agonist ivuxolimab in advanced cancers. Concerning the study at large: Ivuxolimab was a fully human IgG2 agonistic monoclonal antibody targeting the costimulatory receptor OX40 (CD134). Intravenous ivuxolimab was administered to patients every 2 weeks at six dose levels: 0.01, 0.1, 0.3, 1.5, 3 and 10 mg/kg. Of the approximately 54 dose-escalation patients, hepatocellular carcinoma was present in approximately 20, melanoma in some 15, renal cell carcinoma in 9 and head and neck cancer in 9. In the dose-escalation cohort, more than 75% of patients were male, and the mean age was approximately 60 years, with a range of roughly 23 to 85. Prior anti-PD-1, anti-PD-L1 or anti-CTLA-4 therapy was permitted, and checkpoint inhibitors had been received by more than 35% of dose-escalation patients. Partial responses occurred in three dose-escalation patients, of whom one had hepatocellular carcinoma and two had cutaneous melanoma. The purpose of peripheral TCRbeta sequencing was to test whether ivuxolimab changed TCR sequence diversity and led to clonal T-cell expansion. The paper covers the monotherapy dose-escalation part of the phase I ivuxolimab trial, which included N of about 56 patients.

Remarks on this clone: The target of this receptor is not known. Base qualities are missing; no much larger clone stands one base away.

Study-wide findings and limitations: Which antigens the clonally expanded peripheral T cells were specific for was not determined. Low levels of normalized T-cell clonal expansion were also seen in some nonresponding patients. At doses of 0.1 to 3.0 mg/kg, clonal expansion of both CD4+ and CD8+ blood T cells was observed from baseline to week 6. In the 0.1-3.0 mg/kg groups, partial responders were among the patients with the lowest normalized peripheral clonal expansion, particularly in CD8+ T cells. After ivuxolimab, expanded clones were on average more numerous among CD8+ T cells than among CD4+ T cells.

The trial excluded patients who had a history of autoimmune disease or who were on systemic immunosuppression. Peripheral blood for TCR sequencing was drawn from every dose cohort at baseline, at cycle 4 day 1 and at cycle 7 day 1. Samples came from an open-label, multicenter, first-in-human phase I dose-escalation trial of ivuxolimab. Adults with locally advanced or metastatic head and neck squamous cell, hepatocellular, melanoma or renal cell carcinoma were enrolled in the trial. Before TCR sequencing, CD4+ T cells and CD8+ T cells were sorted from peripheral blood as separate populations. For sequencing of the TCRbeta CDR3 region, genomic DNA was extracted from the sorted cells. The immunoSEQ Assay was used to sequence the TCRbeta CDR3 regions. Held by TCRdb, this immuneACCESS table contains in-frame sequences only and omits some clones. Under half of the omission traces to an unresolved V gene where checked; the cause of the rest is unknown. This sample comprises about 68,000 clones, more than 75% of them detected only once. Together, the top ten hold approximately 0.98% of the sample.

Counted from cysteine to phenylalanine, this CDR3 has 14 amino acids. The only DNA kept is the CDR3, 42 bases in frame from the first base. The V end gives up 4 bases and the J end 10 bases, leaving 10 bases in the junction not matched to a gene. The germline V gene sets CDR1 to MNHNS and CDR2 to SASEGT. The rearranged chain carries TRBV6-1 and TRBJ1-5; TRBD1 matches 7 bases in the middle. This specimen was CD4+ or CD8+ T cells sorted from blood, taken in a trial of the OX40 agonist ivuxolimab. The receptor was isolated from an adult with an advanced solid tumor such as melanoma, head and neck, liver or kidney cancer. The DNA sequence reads TGTGCCAGCAGTGTAGGGACAGAGAACACACCCCAGCATTTT. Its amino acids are CASSVGTENTPQHF.